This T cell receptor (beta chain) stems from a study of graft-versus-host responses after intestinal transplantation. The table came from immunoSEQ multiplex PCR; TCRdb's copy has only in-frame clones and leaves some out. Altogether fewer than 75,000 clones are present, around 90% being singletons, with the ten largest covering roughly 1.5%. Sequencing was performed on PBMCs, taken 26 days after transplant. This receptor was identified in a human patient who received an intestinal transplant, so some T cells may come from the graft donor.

For the CDR3, the DNA is TGTGCCAGCAGTTTATCGTTGGGGGCTAAGAGTGGGACTGAAGCTTTCTTT. Translating it yields CASSLSLGAKSGTEAFF. J is TRBJ1-1 and V is TRBV27, with D perhaps TRBD1 (6 bases). Germline assignment: CDR1 MNHEY and CDR2 SMNVEV (reference sequence). The germline V and J ends were trimmed by 0 bases and 5 bases, with 19 bases remaining between them. The CDR3 is made up of 17 amino acids.